What follows is one T cell receptor beta chain and its context. This record belongs to a study of blood T cells in healthy people across ages. It was with a sample-barcoded 5' primer and a J-beta primer mix that a second PCR of roughly 7 to 12 cycles was run. One entry per CDR3 protein, called by TCRdb with MiXCR from the 5' RACE reads. The profile covers some 760,000 distinct CDR3 sequences, with approximately 25% appearing a single time and more than 7.5% taken by the ten largest. Per germline, CDR1 SGHTA and CDR2 FQGTGA. The CDR3 consists of 15 residues. Trimming took 5 bases from V and 9 from J, leaving 20 bases between them. These same records also appear under a second study, on T cells of mothers and their children.

What was sequenced was blood. This receptor was taken from a boy aged 5-17 years in good health. The chain joins TRBV7-3 to TRBJ2-4; D possibly corresponds to TRBD1 (5 bases). CDR3 in amino acids: CASSPSQGLTAIQYF. CDR3 bases: TGTGCCAGCAGCCCCAGCCAGGGTCTGACGGCCATTCAGTACTTC.